One sample yielded the 28 T cell receptor beta chains listed below, sequenced in a study of radiotherapy plus CTLA-4 blockade in lung cancer. The assay was immunoSEQ multiplex PCR, and TCRdb's table has in-frame clones only and misses some. The sample has approximately 38,000 clones; around 85% are singletons. Here the sequenced sample was peripheral blood, taken from a patient treated with radiotherapy plus ipilimumab. Source of these receptors: a human donor with non-small cell lung cancer whose response to radiotherapy plus ipilimumab could not be evaluated.

The chain carries TRBV10-2 and TRBJ1-1, with 7 bases that match TRBD1. The length of the CDR3 is 13 residues. The J segment lost 2 bases and the V segment lost 5 bases, leaving 2 bases of the junction unmatched. Per germline, CDR1 WSHSY and CDR2 SAAADI. CDR3 protein: CASSYRGNTEAFF. CDR3 DNA sequence: TGCGCCAGCAGTTACAGGGGTAACACTGAAGCTTTCTTT.

The rearrangement joins TRBV6-5 to TRBJ2-7; the D is unclear. Germline assignment: CDR1 MNHEY and CDR2 SVGAGI. The CDR3 consists of 13 residues. Deletions cut 5 bases from V and 4 bases from J, with 12 bases between. In DNA form, the CDR3 reads TGTGCCAGCAGTACCCGCGGTTGGTACGAGCAGTACTTC. Translated: CASSTRGWYEQYF.

The chain links TRBV19 to TRBJ1-6; weak D call: TRBD1 (6 bases). V lost 1 base to trimming and J lost 10 bases, with 14 bases between them. CDR1 and CDR2 (germline): LNHDA, SQIVND (reference sequence). The CDR3 is 15 amino acids. This chain's CDR3 is CASSIGGQTSSPLHF. The CDR3 DNA is TGTGCCAGTAGTATAGGGGGGCAGACCTCGTCACCCCTCCACTTT.

For the CDR3, the DNA is TGTGCCAGCAGCTCGCCCGGGACAGGGGGAGGATTAAGCAATCAGCCCCAGCATTTT. This gives the protein CASSSPGTGGGLSNQPQHF. The rearrangement uses TRBV7-9 and TRBJ1-5; 11 nucleotides align to TRBD1. Trimming at V came to 4 bases and at J to 1 base, leaving 12 bases not matched to a gene. The CDR3 consists of 19 residues. Germline V gene data show CDR1 as SEHNR and CDR2 as FQNEAQ (reference sequence).

V and J are TRBV5-4 and TRBJ2-5; TRBD2 is a possible D gene (7 bases). The V and J ends lost 2 bases and 1 base respectively, with 9 bases between them. CDR3 length: 14 residues. The germline gives CDR1 SGHNT, CDR2 YYREEE (reference sequence). The CDR3 coding sequence is TGTGCCAGCAGCTTAGGGGGGGTCCAAGAGACCCAGTACTTC. Its protein is CASSLGGVQETQYF.

This chain connects TRBV29-1 to TRBJ2-3; TRBD1 aligns across 8 bases. The length of the CDR3 is 15 residues. V shed 6 bases, J shed 4 bases, and the junction held 12 bases outside the gene matches. Germline CDR1 and CDR2: SQVTM and ANQGSEA. The CDR3 here is CSVRGYRGNADTQYF. The DNA for the CDR3 is TGCAGCGTCCGAGGCTACAGGGGGAACGCAGATACGCAGTATTTT.

The gene calls are TRBV27 and TRBJ1-3; possible D gene TRBD1, 6 bases. CDR1 MNHEY and CDR2 SMNVEV come from the germline V gene (reference sequence). The CDR3 is 15 residues long. CDR3 bases: TGTGTCCTCGGGGACAATTCTTTTCAGGGAAACACCATATATTTT. Translation gives CVLGDNSFQGNTIYF.

V gene TRBV28 combines with J gene TRBJ2-7; 8 bases map to TRBD2. Germline V gene data show CDR1 as MDHEN and CDR2 as SYDVKM. Losses at the gene ends were 5 bases for V and 2 bases for J; bases not matched to a gene: 11. The CDR3 sequence is 16 residues long. CDR3 loop: CASSPIGGRGAYEQYF. For the CDR3, the DNA is TGTGCCAGCAGTCCCATCGGGGGGCGGGGGGCCTACGAGCAGTACTTC.

The chain uses TRBV5-8 and TRBJ2-2, with D maybe TRBD2 (5 bases). Germline V gives CDR1 SGHTS, CDR2 YDEGEE. This CDR3 region has 14 residues. The ends were cut back, 0 bases at V and 4 bases at J, with 7 bases in the middle. CDR3 amino acids: CASSLERGTGELFF. CDR3 coding DNA: TGTGCCAGCAGCTTGGAACGGGGCACCGGGGAGCTGTTTTTT.

This clone was detected once. The CDR3 nucleotides read TGTGCCAGCAGTTCACAGGGCTCAGGGTCCTACGAGCAGTACTTC. It codes for CASSSQGSGSYEQYF. This chain links TRBV6-5 with TRBJ2-7; D perhaps matches TRBD1 (6 bases). Trimming removed 4 bases from V and 1 base from J, with 14 bases in between. The CDR3 consists of 15 residues. CDR1 is MNHEY and CDR2 is SVGAGI in the germline V gene.

The chain couples TRBV11-3 to TRBJ2-3; D perhaps matches TRBD2 (6 bases). Trimming pared 3 bases from V and 1 base from J, leaving 14 bases between. This CDR3 region has 16 residues. The V gene's germline CDR1 is SGHNT and CDR2 YENEEA. CDR3 in amino acids: CASSLGRWGGTDTQYF. The CDR3 DNA reads as TGTGCCAGCAGCTTGGGACGCTGGGGGGGCACAGATACGCAGTATTTT.

The gene calls are TRBV27 and TRBJ2-7; a possible D gene is TRBD1 (7 bases). V was shortened by 2 bases and J by 2 bases, with 13 bases between the two germline ends. The CDR3 spans 15 residues. The germline gives CDR1 MNHEY, CDR2 SMNVEV (reference sequence). The CDR3: CASSLKGGTAYEQYF. CDR3 nucleotide sequence: TGTGCCAGCAGTTTAAAAGGGGGGACAGCCTACGAGCAGTACTTC.

The genes are TRBV7-9 and TRBJ1-2; 7 bases match TRBD1. This CDR3 contains 14 residues. CDR1 is SEHNR and CDR2 is FQNEAQ in the germline V gene (reference sequence). The J segment lost 7 bases and the V segment lost 3 bases, leaving 8 bases of the junction unmatched. The DNA of the CDR3 is TGTGCCAGCAGCTTGGAGAAGGGGGCGGGTGGCTACACCTTC. Translated: CASSLEKGAGGYTF.

CDR3 DNA: TGTGCCAGCAGCCTCGCTAGCGGGAGTTCAGATACGCAGTATTTT. It is translated as CASSLASGSSDTQYF. The chain is built from TRBV7-9 and TRBJ2-3; 10 bases match TRBD2. Germline CDR1 is SEHNR and CDR2 is FQNEAQ (reference sequence). The length of the CDR3 is 15 residues. Unmatched junction bases numbered 6, after V lost 5 bases and J lost 4 bases.

This chain joins TRBV4-1 and TRBJ2-2, with D possibly TRBD2 on 5 matching bases. Trimming removed 3 bases from V and 8 bases from J, with 13 bases in between. Germline lookup yields CDR1 MGHRA and CDR2 YSYEKL. The CDR3 covers 14 residues. This CDR3 is CASSQSGLAGELFF. The CDR3 DNA sequence: TGCGCCAGCAGCCAGAGTGGGTTAGCGGGGGAGCTGTTTTTT.

This clone appeared a single time. The genes are TRBV5-1 and TRBJ1-6, with TRBD1 matching over 7 bases. Germline lookup yields CDR1 SGHRS and CDR2 YFSETQ. V lost 4 bases and J lost 7; bases outside the gene matches: 2. The CDR3 is made up of 13 amino acids. The CDR3 DNA sequence: TGCGCCAGCAGCCAGGGACAGAATTCACCCCTCCACTTT. This sequence encodes CASSQGQNSPLHF.

V is TRBV7-9 and J is TRBJ2-3, with 8 bases identical to TRBD2. The length of the CDR3 is 14 residues. V shed 6 bases and J 5 bases; nucleotides not matched to a gene: 7. Germline V lookup: CDR1 SEHNR, CDR2 FQNEAQ (reference sequence). The CDR3 sequence: CASSIAGTRDTQYF. The CDR3 DNA sequence: TGTGCCAGCAGTATAGCGGGAACGAGAGATACGCAGTATTTT.

The V and J genes are TRBV5-1 and TRBJ2-7; TRBD2 aligns across 8 bases. V trimming: 4 bases; J trimming: 3 bases; junction bases outside the gene matches: 9. This CDR3 region has 15 residues. Germline CDR1 reads SGHRS; CDR2 reads YFSETQ. The CDR3 sequence is CASSRMASGYYEQYF. The CDR3 coding sequence is TGCGCCAGCAGCAGGATGGCTAGCGGGTACTACGAGCAGTACTTC.

The chain has TRBV6-4 and TRBJ1-2; TRBD1 matches 7 bases. J gave up 8 bases and V 6 bases, and 15 bases lay outside the gene matches. The CDR3 length is 15 residues. CDR1 is MRHNA and CDR2 is SNTAGT in the germline V gene. The CDR3 spells CASRADPGQVGGYTF. CDR3 DNA: TGTGCCAGCAGGGCCGACCCCGGACAGGTCGGGGGCTACACCTTC.

V is TRBV7-9 and J is TRBJ2-7; weak D call: TRBD2 (6 bases). The CDR3 loop spans 14 amino acids. V lost 5 bases, J lost 4 bases, and 15 bases lay in between. Germline V gene data show CDR1 as SEHNR and CDR2 as FQNEAQ (reference sequence). The CDR3 region is CASSPSVGGYEQYF. The CDR3 DNA reads TGTGCCAGCAGCCCTAGCGTGGGTGGATACGAGCAGTACTTC.

The V gene is TRBV21-1, the J gene TRBJ2-1; TRBD2, the D gene given by the table, was not confirmed from the DNA. TRBV21-1 is listed as a pseudogene. The length of the CDR3 is 19 residues. The chain's CDR3 is CASSKGTSGSQNSYNEQFF. The DNA of the CDR3 is TGTGCCAGCAGCAAAGGGACTAGCGGGAGCCAAAACTCCTACAATGAGCAGTTCTTC.

V is TRBV19 and J is TRBJ1-1; maybe TRBD1 (6 bases). Germline CDR1 LNHDA, CDR2 SQIVND (reference sequence). V lost 10 bases and J lost 1, with 19 bases in between. The CDR3 contains 15 residues. The CDR3 bases are TGTGCCACCCCCAGGGGCCCTCTACGGAACACTGAAGCTTTCTTT. Its translation is CATPRGPLRNTEAFF.

This sequence joins TRBV6-1 and TRBJ2-5, with D perhaps matching TRBD2 (6 bases). The CDR3 has 13 residues. CDR1 is MNHNS, CDR2 SASEGT, per germline. Trimming took off 11 bases at V and 2 bases at J, with 15 bases between the two ends. This CDR3 is CASGGTVQETQYF. The CDR3 DNA follows: TGTGCCTCAGGAGGGACCGTGCAAGAGACCCAGTACTTC.

The V call is TRBV19, the J call TRBJ1-1; the D is unclear. This CDR3 is built from 13 residues. The V and J ends lost 3 bases and 8 bases respectively, with 13 bases between them. Per germline, CDR1 LNHDA and CDR2 SQIVND (reference sequence). The CDR3 loop reads CASSISVRSEAFF. CDR3 in DNA: TGTGCCAGTAGTATTTCCGTTCGGTCCGAAGCTTTCTTT.

The chain has TRBV5-1 and TRBJ2-5, with 9 bases that match TRBD2. CDR3 length: 15 residues. CDR1 and CDR2 from the germline V gene are SGHRS and YFSETQ. J gave up 2 bases and V 6 bases, and 8 bases lay outside the gene matches. The CDR3 sequence is CASKGLATVQETQYF. The CDR3 bases are TGCGCCAGCAAGGGACTAGCTACAGTACAAGAGACCCAGTACTTC. The whole variable domain, remainder taken from reference TRBV5-1 and TRBJ2-5, is KAGVTQTPRYLIKTRGQQVTLSCSPISGHRSVSWYQQTPGQGLQFLFEYFSETQRNKGNFPGRFSGRQFSNSRSEMNVSTLELGDSALYLCASKGLATVQETQYFGPGTRLLVL.

The V call is TRBV6-6, the J call TRBJ2-7; 9 nucleotides match TRBD2. The trim removed 4 bases at V and 4 bases at J, leaving 8 bases unmatched. The CDR3 covers 15 residues. The germline V gene has CDR1 MNHNY and CDR2 SVGAGI (reference sequence). The CDR3 DNA reads TGTGCCAGCAGTTCCAGACAGGGACTAGCTTACGAGCAGTACTTC. This sequence encodes CASSSRQGLAYEQYF.

V and J are TRBV18 and TRBJ1-2; 11 nucleotides align to TRBD1. Per the germline V gene, CDR1 is KGHSH and CDR2 is LQKENI. This CDR3 comprises 14 residues. The junction had 5 bases not matched to a gene; V was cut back by 3 bases and J by 8 bases. The CDR3 reads CASSPDRGLGGYTF. DNA for the CDR3: TGTGCCAGCTCACCGGACAGGGGGCTAGGCGGCTACACCTTC.

This chain connects TRBV28 to TRBJ2-7; 8 bases are shared with TRBD1. J was trimmed by 5 bases and V by 5 bases; bases with no gene match: 11. This CDR3 contains 15 residues. From germline, CDR1 is MDHEN and CDR2 SYDVKM. The CDR3 region is CASSPNRGDGDEQYF. The CDR3 DNA is TGTGCCAGCAGTCCCAACAGGGGGGATGGGGACGAGCAGTACTTC.